This TCR beta chain came from a study of beta chain features in type 1 diabetes. Findings and limits, study-wide: Patients with type 1 diabetes showed fewer VDJ junction insertions and more deletions. PCR could preferentially amplify shorter templates, alike in patients and controls.

Central memory, naive, regulatory and stem cell-like memory CD4+ cells were sorted by CD45RO/CCR7/CD25/CD127/CD95/CD27. Regarding this clone: As yet, its antigen is unknown.

Isolated RNA was reverse transcribed in full, so expressed TCRB transcripts were sequenced. Samples of naive, central memory and regulatory T cells yielded a mean of about 3.7 million reads. Sequenced by immunoSEQ multiplex PCR; TCRdb stores in-frame clones only, minus some. The table records 900,000 or so clones, about a sixth of them present only once. V was pared by 2 bases and J by 3 bases, with 13 bases between. The germline CDR1 and CDR2 sequences are SGHDN and FVKESK. The CDR3 runs 16 residues. The chain uses TRBV14 and TRBJ2-2, with a possible D match to TRBD1 (5 bases). This TCR was recovered from a woman aged 18-29 years in good health. Sequencing was done on a sample of naive CD4+ T cells from blood. The CDR3 DNA reads TGTGCCAGCAGCCAATGGGGCAGGGCGTACACCGGGGAGCTGTTTTTT. Its protein is CASSQWGRAYTGELFF.